Below, one TCR beta chain is given with its context. Its antigen is as yet unknown. Germline V gives CDR1 SGDLS, CDR2 YYNGEE. The CDR3 runs 15 residues. V was trimmed by 4 bases and J by 6 bases, leaving 17 bases between them. This sample was taken from a study of T-cell memory formation after mild COVID-19. In the study overall: In these data, TCR clusters were largely donor specific.

TCRdb re-called the 5' RACE reads through MiXCR, storing one row per CDR3 protein. The sample contains 350,000 to 400,000 distinct CDR3 sequences, about 21% of which appear only once. Notes on the study in general: The main location of contracting CD4+ clones was CM and EM, and that of contracting CD8+ clones was EMRA. CD4+ bias marked clones expanding day 15 to 37, unlike balanced contracting clones. The second-wave clones peaking on day 37 were not confirmed as SARS-CoV-2-specific.

Sequenced input: PBMCs or a T cell subset sorted from them (not recorded which). This chain uses TRBV9 with TRBJ1-5; weak D call: TRBD1 (6 bases). The TCR originated in an adult woman who had mild COVID-19 (a few samples of this study predate the infection). Cell type and time point are not known. Written as DNA, the CDR3 is TGTGCCAGCAGCTCTACTACAGGGTGGGGTCAGCCCCAGCATTTT. Translation gives CASSSTTGWGQPQHF.